This T cell receptor beta chain was sequenced in a study of T cells in localized non-small cell lung cancer (dated by TCRdb to 2018 to 2020). About the study as a whole: The study analyzed T cell repertoires of a few hundred early-stage NSCLC patients, comparing tumors and uninvolved tumor-adjacent lungs. NSCLC patients had a mean age of roughly 69 years, and more than 120 were male and about a hundred female. The cohort was made up of 200 to 250 treatment-naive NSCLC patients whose localized lung tumors had been resected. Findings and caveats that apply to the study as a whole: Because multi-region tumor sequencing was not performed, intratumor heterogeneity could not be ruled out. Longer overall survival was associated with higher T cell density in blood, whereas shorter survival was associated with higher clonality in adjacent lung. A median of roughly 56 of the top 100 tumor clones were detected in paired uninvolved adjacent lung, and some 29 of these tumor clones were also found among the top 100 clones of the paired uninvolved adjacent lung. Uninvolved tumor-adjacent lung showed the highest T cell clonality, higher than tumor, which suggests more focused antigenic responses in the uninvolved tumor-adjacent lung. Because the study design was exploratory, TCR variables were selected using unadjusted p-values without false-discovery rate correction.

The immunoSEQ Assay was used to sequence TCR beta CDR3 regions from DNA. For the original study's pipeline: T cell density was computed as TCR beta template counts normalized to usable DNA estimated by amplifying housekeeping genes. The preseqR package was used to estimate richness by extrapolating to 400,000 templates for PBMC samples and to 120,000 templates for tissue samples. Clonality was defined by subtracting Pielou's evenness from one. Tissue-enriched TCRs were identified by differential abundance testing using productive amino-acid clonotypes, minimum total count 5 and alpha 0.1. The Jaccard Index and the Morisita Overlap Index were used to measure how much the repertoires overlapped between compartments. GLIPH grouped TCR beta CDR3s together with public tetramer-defined viral CDR3s, and a viral motif had to include at least three viral sequences and show V-gene enrichment. TCRdb holds this immuneACCESS table with in-frame rearrangements only. Some clones are missing; in checked studies, unresolved V genes explain under half, and the rest has no known cause. That table furnishes V, J and clone size, whereas the DNA furnished D and trimming. Across this sample there are approximately 100,000 clones, with roughly 93% seen only once. The ten largest make up over 4% of the sample.

At diagnosis, tumor, uninvolved tumor-adjacent lung and peripheral blood were collected and then preserved as a mix of FFPE and fresh-frozen material. Blood samples were analyzed as peripheral blood mononuclear cells for TCR repertoire profiling. In the case of this clone: Its antigen is currently not known. No per-base quality is available; no much larger clone lies one base away.

V and J lose 4 bases and 1 base, and a span of 7 bases separates them. Reading the germline V gene (reference sequence) gives CDR1 MNHEY and CDR2 SMNVEV. The CDR3 sequence holds 13 residues, the cysteine and phenylalanine included. CDR3 DNA is the only sequence kept; it has 39 bases, read in frame from the first base. Here the chain combines TRBV27 and TRBJ1-1, with the D gene not confidently named. Material: PBMCs, obtained before any cancer treatment. The clonotype was recovered from a woman between 35 and 70 years old with stage II squamous cell lung carcinoma. Read as DNA, the sequence is TGTGCCAGCAGTTCCGGAAAGAACACTGAAGCTTTCTTT. It translates to CASSSGKNTEAFF.